The 27 T cell receptor beta chains given below trace back to one sample, sequenced in a study of vaccination effects on CD4 cells after COVID-19 (dated by TCRdb to 2022 to 2024). Their antigen targets remain unknown. After around ten days of culture, CD4+ T cells were isolated with the EasySep CD4+ T cell isolation kit. PCR-confirmed SARS-CoV-2 infection had occurred in convalescent patients between March and December 2020, before the Alpha, Beta and Delta variants emerged in the United States. Participants received two doses of either the BNT162b2 or the mRNA-1273 mRNA SARS-CoV-2 vaccine. The library relied on the immunoSEQ multiplex PCR assay. TCRdb took this table from immuneACCESS and kept in-frame rearrangements with V and J called. Such tables lack part of the clones; where checked against another copy, unresolved V genes explain under half of the gap, and the rest is unexplained. The sample data list fewer than 55,000 clones, and over 60% of these were observed just once. Jointly, the top ten make up approximately 3.8% of the sample.

Sequenced material: CD4+ T cells from PBMCs cultured without peptide, taken after COVID-19 vaccination. These receptors originate from a human donor who had a prior SARS-CoV-2 infection.

The rearrangement joins TRBV13 to TRBJ2-3; 10 positions agree with TRBD1. From germline, CDR1 is PRHDT and CDR2 FYEKMQ (reference sequence). This CDR3 has 14 amino acids. V was clipped by 8 bases and J by 4 bases; unmatched bases: 6. The CDR3 DNA follows: TGTGCCAGCTTGACAGGGGGCGAGGCAGATACGCAGTATTTT. This codes for CASLTGGEADTQYF.

The chain joins TRBV27 to TRBJ2-3, with D possibly matching TRBD1 (5 bases). This CDR3 contains 15 residues. V lost 7 bases and J 0 bases, leaving 14 bases between the germline ends. Germline V CDR1 and CDR2: MNHEY, SMNVEV (reference sequence). The CDR3 sequence: CASNRRQFSTDTQYF. The CDR3 bases are TGTGCCAGCAACCGAAGACAGTTTAGCACAGATACGCAGTATTTT.

The chain employs TRBV30 and TRBJ2-1, with D tentatively TRBD1 or TRBD2 (5 bases each). The CDR3 contains 13 residues. The germline V and J ends were trimmed by 0 bases and 12 bases, with 15 bases remaining between them. The germline CDR1 and CDR2 sequences are GTSNPN and SVGIG (reference sequence). CDR3 DNA sequence: TGTGCCTGGAGTGTACTTTGGGGACGGGCGCAGTTCTTC. Protein product: CAWSVLWGRAQFF. Full variable domain (missing parts from reference TRBV30 and TRBJ2-1): SQTIHQWPATLVQPVGSPLSLECTVEGTSNPNLYWYRQAAGRGLQLLFYSVGIGQISSEVPQNLSASRPQDRQFILSSKKLLLSDSGFYLCAWSVLWGRAQFFGPGTRLTVL.

The chain couples TRBV29-1 to TRBJ2-3; D perhaps matches TRBD2 (6 bases). Germline CDR1 and CDR2: SQVTM and ANQGSEA. The CDR3 extends over 12 amino acids. V lost 6 bases to trimming and J lost 4 bases, with 11 bases between them. The CDR3 coding sequence is TGCAGCGTGGGACTGGGGGCAGATACGCAGTATTTT. Translated: CSVGLGADTQYF.

This chain joins TRBV24-1 and TRBJ1-5, with a tentative D call TRBD1 (5 bases). CDR1 and CDR2 from the germline V gene are KGHDR and SFDVKD. The CDR3 totals 13 residues. The ends were cut back, 6 bases at V and 2 bases at J, with 7 bases in the middle. In nucleotides, the CDR3 is TGTGCCACCAGTCCGGGGGGCAATCAGCCCCAGCATTTT. Its translation is CATSPGGNQPQHF.

The chain uses TRBV10-3 and TRBJ2-1; TRBD1 is a possible D gene (5 bases). The CDR3 is made up of 12 amino acids. Germline V gene sequence: CDR1 ENHRY, CDR2 SYGVKD. With 5 bases removed from V and 9 bases from J, the gap between germline ends came to 11 bases. In DNA, the CDR3 is TGTGCCATCAGTCAGGTAGGGGCTGAGCAGTTCTTC. Translation: CAISQVGAEQFF.

This clone was seen a few times. The chain has TRBV2 and TRBJ2-7, with D perhaps matching TRBD2 (7 bases). The germline V gene has CDR1 SNHLY and CDR2 FYNNEI. The CDR3 loop spans 13 amino acids. The CDR3 sequence: CSNSAGARYEQYF. The CDR3 DNA reads as TGTTCAAACTCCGCGGGGGCACGCTACGAGCAGTACTTC. The whole variable domain, filled in from reference TRBV2 and TRBJ2-7, reads EPEVTQTPSHQVTQMGQEVILRCVPISNHLYFYWYRQILGQKVEFLVSFYNNEISEKSEIFDDQFSVERPDGSNFTLKIRSTKLEDSAMYFCSNSAGARYEQYFGPGTRLTVT.

The chain uses TRBV27 and TRBJ2-3, with 9 bases that match TRBD2. The CDR3 is 16 residues long. The J segment lost 4 bases and the V segment lost 7 bases, leaving 12 bases of the junction unmatched. CDR1 and CDR2 from the germline V gene are MNHEY and SMNVEV (reference sequence). The CDR3, as DNA: TGTGCCAGCAATCAGTTTGCTAGCGGGACGGCAGATACGCAGTATTTT. This gives the protein CASNQFASGTADTQYF.

The CDR3 reads CASSFSRAGVTGELFF. CDR3 DNA sequence: TGTGCCAGCAGCTTCAGCCGGGCAGGGGTCACCGGGGAGCTGTTTTTT. V gene TRBV5-4 combines with J gene TRBJ2-2; D is possibly TRBD1 (6 bases). The germline V gene encodes CDR1 SGHNT and CDR2 YYREEE (reference sequence). The CDR3 consists of 16 residues. Trimming took 2 bases from V and 4 from J, leaving 15 bases between them.

The chain is built from TRBV7-3 and TRBJ2-2, with 13 bases fitting TRBD2. Germline CDR1 is SGHTA and CDR2 is FQGTGA. This CDR3 region has 16 residues. V gave up 5 bases and J gave up 3 bases; unmatched junction bases: 3. This chain's CDR3 is CASSRTSGSDTGELFF. The DNA for the CDR3 is TGTGCCAGCAGCAGGACTAGCGGGAGTGACACCGGGGAGCTGTTTTTT.

This clone showed up just a few times. The chain employs TRBV5-1 and TRBJ2-7; TRBD1 might be the D (5 bases). The CDR3 runs 16 residues. From germline, CDR1 is SGHRS and CDR2 YFSETQ. V was pared by 4 bases and J by 0 bases, with 17 bases between. This chain's CDR3 is CASSPETVKSSYEQYF. The CDR3 nucleotides are TGCGCCAGCAGCCCGGAGACAGTTAAGAGCTCCTACGAGCAGTACTTC.

V and J are TRBV19 and TRBJ2-5; 13 positions match TRBD2. CDR3 size: 17 residues. The V gene's germline CDR1 is LNHDA and CDR2 SQIVND (reference sequence). The V and J ends lost 5 bases and 4 bases, in that order; junction bases with no gene match: 10. Here the CDR3 DNA reads TGTGCCAGTAGTCATAACGGACTAGCGGGGGTCTTAGAGACCCAGTACTTC. It encodes CASSHNGLAGVLETQYF.

V is TRBV9 and J is TRBJ1-5, with D unresolved. CDR3 size: 12 residues. Germline assignment: CDR1 SGDLS and CDR2 YYNGEE. Trimming removed 0 bases from V and 9 bases from J, with 7 bases in between. The CDR3 spells CASSVGSGPQHF. The CDR3 bases are TGTGCCAGCAGCGTAGGGTCGGGGCCCCAGCATTTT.

The rearrangement joins TRBV12-3 or TRBV12-4 to TRBJ2-6; D remains ambiguous. CDR3 size: 13 residues. V shed 5 bases and J shed 4 bases, with 6 bases lying between them. The CDR3, as DNA: TGTGCCAGCAGTGCCACCGGGGCCAACGTCCTGACTTTC. This gives the protein CASSATGANVLTF.

Comments on this clone: Germline is not matched at one junction end, which may reflect a read error. This chain joins TRBV7-7 and TRBJ2-5, with TRBD2 matching 11 bases. CDR3 size: 17 residues. Germline V lookup: CDR1 SSHAT, CDR2 FNYEAQ (reference sequence). The CDR3 DNA is TGTGCTAGCAGCTTAGCGTATAGCGGGGGGGCCGGAGAGACCCAGTACTTC. This codes for CASSLAYSGGAGETQYF.

This sequence joins TRBV5-1 and TRBJ2-7, with no clear D. CDR1 and CDR2 from the germline V gene are SGHRS and YFSETQ. CDR3 size: 14 residues. Trimming removed 4 bases from V and 2 bases from J, with 13 bases in between. CDR3 amino acids: CASSPERAPYEQYF. The CDR3 DNA follows: TGCGCCAGCAGCCCGGAAAGGGCCCCCTACGAGCAGTACTTC.

This chain joins TRBV5-4 and TRBJ2-7; the D call may be TRBD1 or TRBD2 (5 bases each). The V end lost 1 base, the J end lost 7 bases, and 15 bases lay between the germline ends. The germline gives CDR1 SGHNT, CDR2 YYREEE (reference sequence). The CDR3 runs to 14 residues. CDR3 in DNA: TGTGCCAGCAGCTTGTCCGGGACCCACGGGGAGCAGTACTTC. Its translation is CASSLSGTHGEQYF.

The rearrangement links TRBV7-9 to TRBJ2-1; perhaps TRBD2 as D (6 bases). The CDR3 runs to 13 residues. Between the trimmed V and J ends, which lost 7 bases and 4 bases, there was a span of 11 bases. Germline V CDR1 and CDR2: SEHNR, FQNEAQ (reference sequence). The CDR3 here is CASTWGTYNEQFF. Written as DNA, the CDR3 is TGTGCCAGCACCTGGGGGACTTACAATGAGCAGTTCTTC.

The chain links TRBV6-5 to TRBJ1-4; D not certain. The V end was cut by 2 bases, the J end by 3 bases, with 13 bases between. CDR3 length: 16 residues. The V gene's germline CDR1 is MNHEY and CDR2 SVGAGI. CDR3: CASSYRTGLPNEKLFF. The CDR3 nucleotides read TGTGCCAGCAGTTACCGGACGGGCCTACCTAATGAAAAACTGTTTTTT.

In its sample, this clone was seen a few times. V is TRBV6-5 and J is TRBJ1-2; 9 bases are a match to TRBD1. CDR1 is MNHEY and CDR2 is SVGAGI in the germline V gene. The CDR3 runs 15 residues. The V gene end was trimmed by 5 bases and the J gene end by 4 bases; junction bases not matched to a gene: 8. Here the CDR3 DNA reads TGTGCCAGCAGTCCACCGGGACAGGGTAGCTATGGCTACACCTTC. Its translation: CASSPPGQGSYGYTF.

The V call is TRBV6-2 or TRBV6-3, the J call TRBJ2-1; the match to TRBD2 covers 7 bases. Germline V gene sequence: CDR1 MNHEY, CDR2 SVGEGT. The CDR3 totals 15 residues. With 2 bases clipped from V and 9 bases from J, the junction kept 10 bases outside the gene matches. Here the CDR3 reads CASSYPSGNFAEQFF. CDR3 nucleotides: TGTGCCAGCAGTTACCCAAGCGGGAATTTCGCTGAGCAGTTCTTC.

This clone was detected only once. This rearrangement joins TRBV19 to TRBJ2-7, with TRBD1 matching 9 bases. After removal of 3 bases from V and 2 bases from J, the junction contained 2 bases not matched to a gene. The CDR3 contains 14 residues. Per the germline V gene, CDR1 is LNHDA and CDR2 is SQIVND (reference sequence). CDR3 bases: TGTGCCAGTAGTATGGGACAGGGACCCTACGAGCAGTACTTC. This encodes CASSMGQGPYEQYF.

The chain recombines TRBV5-1 with TRBJ2-5; TRBD2 matches at 11 bases. The germline gives CDR1 SGHRS, CDR2 YFSETQ. V gave up 4 bases and J gave up 5 bases; unmatched junction bases: 10. The CDR3 covers 16 residues. The CDR3 bases are TGCGCCAGCAGCGTAGGGACTAGCGGAGATCGGGAGACCCAGTACTTC. Translation: CASSVGTSGDRETQYF.

V usage is TRBV3-1 (or the pseudogene TRBV3-2) and J usage is TRBJ2-1; 11 nucleotides align to TRBD2. J was trimmed by 4 bases and V by 3 bases; bases with no gene match: 5. CDR1 and CDR2 (germline): LGHDT, YNNKEL (reference sequence). This CDR3 comprises 16 residues. The CDR3 reads CASSHLTSGIYNEQFF. CDR3 coding DNA: TGTGCCAGCAGCCATTTGACTAGCGGGATATACAATGAGCAGTTCTTC.

This clone was seen ten or more times. The J gene is TRBJ1-2, the V gene TRBV4-1, with TRBD1 identical over 12 bases. CDR3 length: 17 residues. The V and J ends lost 0 bases and 7 bases, in that order; junction bases with no gene match: 9. The V gene's germline CDR1 is MGHRA and CDR2 YSYEKL. CDR3 sequence reads: CASSQDSPGQGASGYTF. The DNA of the CDR3 is TGCGCCAGCAGCCAAGATTCGCCGGGACAGGGGGCGTCTGGCTACACCTTC.

V and J are TRBV2 and TRBJ1-3; TRBD1 is a possible D gene (6 bases). Germline V gene data show CDR1 as SNHLY and CDR2 as FYNNEI. CDR3 length: 15 amino acids. V was trimmed by 5 bases and J by 2 bases, leaving 13 bases between them. The CDR3 protein is CASSQLSGAGNTIYF. CDR3 bases: TGTGCCAGCAGTCAGTTGTCAGGGGCTGGAAACACCATATATTTT.

This rearrangement joins TRBV30 to TRBJ2-7; D perhaps matches TRBD2 (8 bases). This CDR3 is 15 amino acids long. The V gene's germline CDR1 is GTSNPN and CDR2 SVGIG (reference sequence). Deletions cut 0 bases from V and 3 bases from J, with 15 bases between. The CDR3 DNA reads as TGTGCCTGGAGTGTGACAGGGCGGGAGGTCTACGAGCAGTACTTC. Translated: CAWSVTGREVYEQYF.